The next 19 T cell receptor beta chains were all read from a single sample in a study of CD8+ T cells in alopecia areata. Sequencing relied on a cDNA template that was reverse transcribed from extracted RNA. Only in-frame clones appear in the TCRdb table, and some are missing; sequencing was by immunoSEQ multiplex PCR. The sample records some 240,000 clones, roughly 57% being singletons. The material was CD4+ T cells sorted from blood, obtained at week 0. The receptor source for this set is a human donor with alopecia areata.

The chain joins TRBV30 to TRBJ1-4; no definite D call. The V gene's germline CDR1 is GTSNPN and CDR2 SVGIG (reference sequence). The CDR3 loop spans 14 amino acids. The V and J ends lost 5 bases and 5 bases respectively, with 15 bases between them. The CDR3 spells CAWRGGIRNEKLFF. The DNA for the CDR3 is TGTGCCTGGCGGGGAGGGATCAGAAATGAAAAACTGTTTTTT. Variable domain in full (rest from reference TRBV30 and TRBJ1-4): SQTIHQWPATLVQPVGSPLSLECTVEGTSNPNLYWYRQAAGRGLQLLFYSVGIGQISSEVPQNLSASRPQDRQFILSSKKLLLSDSGFYLCAWRGGIRNEKLFFGSGTQLSVL.

The chain carries TRBV9 and TRBJ2-1; D unclear. V was clipped by 3 bases and J by 7 bases, with 2 bases between them. Germline CDR1 SGDLS, CDR2 YYNGEE. This CDR3 is 10 amino acids long. This CDR3 is CASSGNEQFF. As DNA, the CDR3 is TGTGCCAGCAGCGGGAATGAGCAGTTCTTC.

V gene TRBV7-2 combines with J gene TRBJ1-2, with 8 nucleotides matching TRBD1. Germline V CDR1 and CDR2: SGHTA, FQGNSA. CDR3 length: 18 amino acids. J gave up 5 bases and V 1 base, and 15 bases lay outside the gene matches. CDR3 coding DNA: TGTGCCAGCAGCTTAGTGTTTCTGTACAGGGGGAAGGCTTATGGCTACACCTTC. Translated: CASSLVFLYRGKAYGYTF. Looking up the rest from reference TRBV7-2 and TRBJ1-2 gives the full variable domain: GAGVSQSPSNKVTEKGKDVELRCDPISGHTALYWYRQSLGQGLEFLIYFQGNSAPDKSGLPSDRFSAERTGGSVSTLTIQRTQQEDSAVYLCASSLVFLYRGKAYGYTFGSGTRLTVV.

The V gene is TRBV29-1, the J gene TRBJ2-7, with D uncertain. The germline V gene has CDR1 SQVTM and CDR2 ANQGSEA. The CDR3 has 13 amino acids. Trimming stripped 7 bases from V and 3 bases from J, with 16 bases between. The DNA for the CDR3 is TGCAGCGCCTTCGAAGTTGGGAACTACGAGCAGTACTTC. Translated: CSAFEVGNYEQYF.

The chain combines TRBV9 with TRBJ1-2; the D gene is possibly TRBD1 (5 bases). CDR3 length: 15 amino acids. The V gene's germline CDR1 is SGDLS and CDR2 YYNGEE. V lost 2 bases and J lost 1, with 12 bases in between. The chain's CDR3 is CASSVSGSHNYGYTF. The CDR3 DNA reads TGTGCCAGCAGCGTCTCAGGGTCCCATAACTATGGCTACACCTTC.

The chain links TRBV30 to TRBJ1-1; TRBD1 might be the D (5 bases). CDR1 and CDR2 (germline): GTSNPN, SVGIG (reference sequence). Trimming cost V 5 bases and J 0 bases, with 25 bases left between them. This CDR3 is 18 amino acids long. Here the CDR3 DNA reads TGTGCCTGGGCCCCCCACCGTGGGGCAAAGGGGTTGAACACTGAAGCTTTCTTT. Protein: CAWAPHRGAKGLNTEAFF.

This clone was seen ten or more times. The chain's CDR3 is CASSLDASQNIQYF. The CDR3 nucleotides are TGCGCCAGCAGCTTGGACGCCTCGCAAAACATTCAGTACTTC. This sequence joins TRBV5-1 and TRBJ2-4; D is unclear. In germline, CDR1 is SGHRS, CDR2 YFSETQ. CDR3 length: 14 residues. The V and J ends lost 0 bases and 5 bases respectively, with 9 bases between them.

This sequence joins TRBV7-4 and TRBJ2-7; tentative D call: TRBD2 (7 bases). V was shortened by 5 bases and J by 5 bases, with 13 bases between the two germline ends. The CDR3 totals 13 residues. Germline values: CDR1 SGHVT, CDR2 SQSDAQ. CDR3 loop: CASSPRGADEQYF. DNA for the CDR3: TGTGCCAGCAGCCCTCGGGGGGCTGACGAGCAGTACTTC.

V and J are TRBV30 and TRBJ2-1; D may match TRBD1 or TRBD2 (5 bases each). CDR1 is GTSNPN, CDR2 SVGIG, per germline (reference sequence). CDR3 length equals 14 residues. The V end was cut by 6 bases, the J end by 4 bases, with 16 bases between. CDR3 DNA sequence: TGTGCCTGCCCGGGACCCCGGTCGTACAATGAGCAGTTCTTC. Amino acids: CACPGPRSYNEQFF.

This clone has just a few counts. The V gene is TRBV15, the J gene TRBJ1-6, with TRBD1 as a possible D gene (5 bases). Germline V gives CDR1 LNHNV, CDR2 YYDKDF (reference sequence). The CDR3 is 16 amino acids. V gave up 5 bases and J gave up 7 bases, with 18 bases separating them. In DNA form, the CDR3 reads TGTGCCACCAGCGAATCTTGGGCGGGGGACAATTCACCCCTCCACTTT. The encoded protein is CATSESWAGDNSPLHF.

CDR3 sequence (DNA): TGTGCCAGCAGCTTAAGGGGCACGGATCAACATTTT. It codes for CASSLRGTDQHF. V usage is TRBV7-9 and J usage is TRBJ1-5, with D possibly being TRBD1 (5 bases). The CDR3 length is 12 residues. Trimming left V 2 bases short and J 16 bases short, with 15 bases between. Germline-derived CDR1 and CDR2 are SEHNR and FQNEAQ (reference sequence). Together with reference TRBV7-9 and TRBJ1-5, the CDR3 gives the full variable domain: DTGVSQNPRHKITKRGQNVTFRCDPISEHNRLYWYRQTLGQGPEFLTYFQNEAQLEKSRLLSDRFSAERPKGSFSTLEIQRTEQGDSAMYLCASSLRGTDQHFGDGTRLSIL.

V and J are TRBV30 and TRBJ1-5; weak D call: TRBD1 (5 bases). CDR3 size: 13 residues. Per germline, CDR1 GTSNPN and CDR2 SVGIG (reference sequence). The ends were cut back, 5 bases at V and 7 bases at J, with 15 bases in the middle. The chain's CDR3 is CAWGGRGKQPQHF. The DNA for the CDR3 is TGTGCCTGGGGGGGACGAGGGAAACAGCCCCAGCATTTT.

The chain links TRBV6-1 to TRBJ2-7; a possible D gene is TRBD1 (6 bases). V was pared by 5 bases and J by 6 bases, with 17 bases between. The CDR3 spans 14 residues. Germline V gene lookup returns CDR1 MNHNS and CDR2 SASEGT. CDR3 coding DNA: TGTGCCAGCAGTCCACAGGGTGGCGGGCGCGAGCAGTACTTC. It encodes CASSPQGGGREQYF.

This clone was counted between two and nine times. The chain is built from TRBV7-9 and TRBJ1-3; D unresolved. Germline lookup yields CDR1 SEHNR and CDR2 FQNEAQ (reference sequence). The germline V and J ends were trimmed by 2 bases and 1 base, with 6 bases remaining between them. This CDR3 has 14 amino acids. The CDR3 nucleotides read TGTGCCAGCAGCTTAACCTTTTCTGGAAACACCATATATTTT. This gives the protein CASSLTFSGNTIYF.

The chain carries TRBV5-1 and TRBJ2-7, with TRBD2 matching over 9 bases. The length of the CDR3 is 19 residues. V lost 1 base, J lost 0 bases, and 14 bases stayed unmatched. CDR1 and CDR2 (germline): SGHRS, YFSETQ. CDR3 in amino acids: CASSLRASGVFEDSYEQYF. DNA of the CDR3: TGCGCCAGCAGCTTGAGGGCTAGCGGGGTCTTCGAGGACTCCTACGAGCAGTACTTC. The entire variable domain, with the rest obtained from reference TRBV5-1 and TRBJ2-7, is as follows: KAGVTQTPRYLIKTRGQQVTLSCSPISGHRSVSWYQQTPGQGLQFLFEYFSETQRNKGNFPGRFSGRQFSNSRSEMNVSTLELGDSALYLCASSLRASGVFEDSYEQYFGPGTRLTVT.

The chain couples TRBV30 to TRBJ1-1; maybe TRBD1 (6 bases). The CDR3 has 16 residues. The V end lost 3 bases, the J end lost 0 bases, and 17 bases lay between the germline ends. The germline CDR1 and CDR2 sequences are GTSNPN and SVGIG (reference sequence). CDR3 bases: TGTGCCTGGAGACCCAATAGCAGGGGTATGAACACTGAAGCTTTCTTT. Its translation: CAWRPNSRGMNTEAFF.

This chain links TRBV2 with TRBJ2-7, with 7 bases identical to TRBD2. The CDR3 extends over 12 amino acids. V lost 11 bases to trimming and J lost 6 bases; unmatched junction nucleotides: 10. The germline V gene encodes CDR1 SNHLY and CDR2 FYNNEI. DNA for the CDR3: TGTGCCCGCCGGGAGGAGACACGCGAGCAGTACTTC. It is translated as CARREETREQYF. Full variable domain (remainder filled in from reference TRBV2 and TRBJ2-7): EPEVTQTPSHQVTQMGQEVILRCVPISNHLYFYWYRQILGQKVEFLVSFYNNEISEKSEIFDDQFSVERPDGSNFTLKIRSTKLEDSAMYFCARREETREQYFGPGTRLTVT.

The rearrangement joins TRBV5-1 to TRBJ2-1; 7 nucleotides agree with TRBD2. Germline loops: CDR1 SGHRS, CDR2 YFSETQ. After removal of 2 bases from V and 8 bases from J, the junction contained 7 bases not matched to a gene. The CDR3 length is 14 residues. This chain's CDR3 is CASSLAGTLDEQFF. CDR3 nucleotides: TGCGCCAGCAGCTTAGCGGGAACCTTAGATGAGCAGTTCTTC.

This rearrangement joins TRBV2 to TRBJ1-5; tentative D call: TRBD1 (5 bases). Germline CDR1 is SNHLY and CDR2 is FYNNEI. V gave up 3 bases and J gave up 4 bases, with 16 bases separating them. This CDR3 has 16 residues. CDR3 region: CASSDLGQGVNQPQHF. DNA of the CDR3: TGTGCCAGCAGTGATTTGGGGCAGGGCGTGAATCAGCCCCAGCATTTT.